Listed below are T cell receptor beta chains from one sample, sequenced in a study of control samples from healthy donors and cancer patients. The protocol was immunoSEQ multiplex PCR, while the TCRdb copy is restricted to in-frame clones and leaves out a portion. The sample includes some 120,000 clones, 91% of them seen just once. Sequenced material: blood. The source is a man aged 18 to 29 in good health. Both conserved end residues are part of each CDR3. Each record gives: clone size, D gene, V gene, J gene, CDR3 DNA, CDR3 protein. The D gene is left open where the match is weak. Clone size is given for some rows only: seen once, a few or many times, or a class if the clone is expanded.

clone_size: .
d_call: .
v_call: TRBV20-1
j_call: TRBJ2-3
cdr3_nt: TGCAGTGCTACCCTAGATACGCAGTATTTT
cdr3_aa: CSATLDTQYF

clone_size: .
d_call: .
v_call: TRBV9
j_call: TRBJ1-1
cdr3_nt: TGTGCCAGCAGCGTAGACGGGAACACTGAAGCTTTCTTT
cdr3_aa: CASSVDGNTEAFF

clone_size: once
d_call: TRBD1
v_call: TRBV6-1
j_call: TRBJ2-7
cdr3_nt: TGTGCCAGCAGTGAGGGCAGGGGGCTGGAGCAGTACTTC
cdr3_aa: CASSEGRGLEQYF

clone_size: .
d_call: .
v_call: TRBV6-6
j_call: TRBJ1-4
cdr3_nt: TGTGCCAGCAGGGGGACGGGGAAGTTTGAAAAACTGTTTTTT
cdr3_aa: CASRGTGKFEKLFF

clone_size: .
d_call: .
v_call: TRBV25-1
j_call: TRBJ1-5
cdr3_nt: TGTGCCAGCAGTGATAGCAATCAGCCCCAGCATTTT
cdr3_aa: CASSDSNQPQHF

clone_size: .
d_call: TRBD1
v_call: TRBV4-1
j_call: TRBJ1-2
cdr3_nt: TGCGCCAGCAGCCAAGAGTTCAGGGGGCGGATCTATGGCTACACCTTC
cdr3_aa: CASSQEFRGRIYGYTF

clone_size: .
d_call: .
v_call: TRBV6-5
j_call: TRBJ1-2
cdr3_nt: TGTGCCAGCAGTTACTCGAAAGGGCGAGCTAACTATGGCTACACCTTC
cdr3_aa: CASSYSKGRANYGYTF

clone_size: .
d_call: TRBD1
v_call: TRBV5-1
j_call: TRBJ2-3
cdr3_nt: TGCGCCAGCAGCTTGGCCCGGGACAGCGAAACCACAGATACGCAGTATTTT
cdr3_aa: CASSLARDSETTDTQYF

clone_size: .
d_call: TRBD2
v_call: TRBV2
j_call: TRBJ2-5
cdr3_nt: TGTGCCAGCAGTCGTACTAGCGGGGGGGAGACCCAGTACTTC
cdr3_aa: CASSRTSGGETQYF

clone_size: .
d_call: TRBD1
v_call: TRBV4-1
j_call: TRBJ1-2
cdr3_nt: TGCGCCAGCAGCCAGAACACAGGGGACGGCTACACCTTC
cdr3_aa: CASSQNTGDGYTF

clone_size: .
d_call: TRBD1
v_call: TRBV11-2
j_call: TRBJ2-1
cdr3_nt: TGTGCCAGCAGCACCGGGACAGGGCCTCACAATGAGCAGTTCTTC
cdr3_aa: CASSTGTGPHNEQFF

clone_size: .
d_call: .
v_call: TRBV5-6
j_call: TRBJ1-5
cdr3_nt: TGTGCCAGCAGCTTGGGCAGGGGAGGTCATCAGCCCCAGCATTTT
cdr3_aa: CASSLGRGGHQPQHF

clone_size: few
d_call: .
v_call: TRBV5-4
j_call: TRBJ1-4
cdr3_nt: TGTGCCAGCAGCTTGGGGGGGCCCTTTAATGAAAAACTGTTTTTT
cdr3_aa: CASSLGGPFNEKLFF

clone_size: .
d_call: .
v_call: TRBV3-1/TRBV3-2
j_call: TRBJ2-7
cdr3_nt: TGTGCCAGCAGCCCCAGTCCAGGCGGCCTATACGAGCAGTACTTC
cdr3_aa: CASSPSPGGLYEQYF

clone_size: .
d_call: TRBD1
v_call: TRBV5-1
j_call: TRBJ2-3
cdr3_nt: TGCGCCAGCAGCCCCGACAGGGGGACAGATACGCAGTATTTT
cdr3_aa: CASSPDRGTDTQYF

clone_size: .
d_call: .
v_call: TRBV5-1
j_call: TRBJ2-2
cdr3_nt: TGCGCCAGCAGCCCGGGACGGCCGAACACCGGGGAGCTGTTTTTT
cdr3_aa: CASSPGRPNTGELFF

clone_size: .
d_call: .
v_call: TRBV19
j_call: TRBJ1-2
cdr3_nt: TGTGCCAGTAGTATCGGAGGAGGCGGCCAACGTGGGGATGGCTACACCTTC
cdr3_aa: CASSIGGGGQRGDGYTF

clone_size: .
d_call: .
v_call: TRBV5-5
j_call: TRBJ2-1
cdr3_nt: TGTGCCAGCAGCTTGACCCAGGGTTACTCCTACAATGAGCAGTTCTTC
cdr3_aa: CASSLTQGYSYNEQFF

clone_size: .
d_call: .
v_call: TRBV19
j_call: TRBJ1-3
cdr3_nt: TGTGCCAGTAGTTCGGCTCAACTCTCTGGAAACACCATATATTTT
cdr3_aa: CASSSAQLSGNTIYF

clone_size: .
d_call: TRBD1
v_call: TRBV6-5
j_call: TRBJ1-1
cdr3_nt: TGTGCCAGCAGTCCTAGACAGGGATGGACCACTGAAGCTTTCTTT
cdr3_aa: CASSPRQGWTTEAFF

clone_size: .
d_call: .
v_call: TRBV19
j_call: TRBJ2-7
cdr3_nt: TGTGCCAGTAGTATTGACGGTGGGTCCTACGAGCAGTACTTC
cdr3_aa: CASSIDGGSYEQYF

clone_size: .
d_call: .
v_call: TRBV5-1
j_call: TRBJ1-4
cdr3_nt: TGCGCCAGCAGCTTGGTTCTGGGGACTAATGAAAAACTGTTTTTT
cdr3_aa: CASSLVLGTNEKLFF

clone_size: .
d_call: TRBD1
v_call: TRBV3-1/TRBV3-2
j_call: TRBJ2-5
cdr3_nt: TGTGCCAGCAGCCGGCCCGGGACAGGGCAAGAGACCCAGTACTTC
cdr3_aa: CASSRPGTGQETQYF

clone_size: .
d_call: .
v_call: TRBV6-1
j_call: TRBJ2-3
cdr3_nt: TGTGCCAGCAGTGAATTTGGGGGGGGGCTCACAGATACGCAGTATTTT
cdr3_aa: CASSEFGGGLTDTQYF

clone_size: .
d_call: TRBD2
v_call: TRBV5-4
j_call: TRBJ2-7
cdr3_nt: TGTGCCAGCAGCTTGTTAGCGGGGGGGCCCTACGAGCAGTACTTC
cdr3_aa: CASSLLAGGPYEQYF

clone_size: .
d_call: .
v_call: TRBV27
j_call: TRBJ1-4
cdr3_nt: TGTGCCAGCAGTTTAGCGGGGCTCAAGGAACTGTTTTTT
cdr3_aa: CASSLAGLKELFF

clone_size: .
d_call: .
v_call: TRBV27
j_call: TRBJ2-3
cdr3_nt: TGTGCCAGCAGCCGGACAGCCACAGATACGCAGTATTTT
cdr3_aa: CASSRTATDTQYF

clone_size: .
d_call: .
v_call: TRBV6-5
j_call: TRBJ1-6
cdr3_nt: TGTGCCAGCACCCTTGGACCTTTTAATTCACCCCTCCACTTT
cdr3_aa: CASTLGPFNSPLHF

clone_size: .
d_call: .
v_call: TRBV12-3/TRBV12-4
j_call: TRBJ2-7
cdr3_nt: TGTGCCAGCACCTTTTCCGGGACGAAGGAGCAGTACTTC
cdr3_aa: CASTFSGTKEQYF

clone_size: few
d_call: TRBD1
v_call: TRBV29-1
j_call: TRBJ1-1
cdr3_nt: TGCAGCGTTGTTCGGGACAGGGAAGCTTTCTTT
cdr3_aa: CSVVRDREAFF

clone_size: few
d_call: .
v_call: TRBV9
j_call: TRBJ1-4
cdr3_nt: TGTGCCAGCAGCGTAGATGCGACGGATGAAAAACTGTTTTTT
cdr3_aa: CASSVDATDEKLFF

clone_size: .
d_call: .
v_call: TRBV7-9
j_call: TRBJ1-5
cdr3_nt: TGTGCCAGCAGCTTGATAAGGGATCAGCCCCAGCATTTT
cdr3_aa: CASSLIRDQPQHF